Each of the 8 T cell receptor beta chains below was sequenced from the same sample in a study of T cells after posttransplantation cyclophosphamide. Only in-frame clones appear in the TCRdb table, and some are missing; sequencing was by immunoSEQ multiplex PCR. The sample holds about 9,900 clones, roughly 90% seen once. Control samples came 1 year after myeloablative marrow transplants with methotrexate plus calcineurin inhibitor. Sequences were derived from PBMCs, sampled after an allogeneic stem cell transplant with a calcineurin inhibitor and methotrexate. The receptors derive from a young adult male patient who received an allogeneic stem cell transplant from an unrelated donor, was CMV-positive, and had no GVHD. Some T cells may originate from the graft donor.

The V and J genes are TRBV5-5 and TRBJ2-7, with 7 bases lining up with TRBD1. The ends lost 2 bases at V and 9 bases at J; junction bases unmatched: 17. The length of the CDR3 is 16 residues. Germline V gene data show CDR1 as SGHKS and CDR2 as YYEKEE (reference sequence). The CDR3 loop reads CASSLGGWGNAMRQYF. The CDR3 DNA reads as TGTGCCAGCAGCTTAGGGGGCTGGGGCAACGCCATGCGGCAGTACTTC.

The chain combines TRBV12-2 with TRBJ2-1; the table's D call, TRBD2, has no DNA check behind it. TRBV12-2 is labeled a pseudogene. This CDR3 is built from 17 residues. The CDR3 DNA reads as TGTGCAAGTCGCTTATACCCGGGACTAGCGGGAGGGTCGGCGCAGTTCTTC. Translated, it gives CASRLYPGLAGGSAQFF.

The chain combines TRBV29-1 with TRBJ2-7; D possibly corresponds to TRBD1 (6 bases). Germline assignment: CDR1 SQVTM and CDR2 ANQGSEA. The CDR3 covers 13 residues. V lost 6 bases, J lost 3 bases, and 15 bases lay in between. The CDR3 loop reads CSVNRESNYEQYV. CDR3 coding DNA: TGCAGCGTCAACAGGGAATCCAACTACGAGCAGTACGTC.

This chain uses TRBV7-2 with TRBJ2-1; 7 bases agree with TRBD2. Germline CDR1 is SGHTA and CDR2 is FQGNSA. J lost 6 bases, V lost 3 bases, and 5 bases had no gene match. CDR3 size: 14 residues. The CDR3 DNA sequence: TGTGCCAGCAGCTTTGGCTCGGGGGGCAATGAGCAGTTCTTC. Amino acid sequence: CASSFGSGGNEQFF. Complete variable domain (other parts from reference TRBV7-2 and TRBJ2-1): GAGVSQSPSNKVTEKGKDVELRCDPISGHTALYWYRQSLGQGLEFLIYFQGNSAPDKSGLPSDRFSAERTGGSVSTLTIQRTQQEDSAVYLCASSFGSGGNEQFFGPGTRLTVL.

The chain uses TRBV18 and TRBJ2-7; 7 bases map to TRBD2. This CDR3 region has 15 residues. With 6 bases clipped from V and 1 base from J, the junction kept 9 bases outside the gene matches. Germline CDR1 KGHSH, CDR2 LQKENI. CDR3: CASSPGSSGSYEQYF. The DNA for the CDR3 is TGTGCCAGCTCCCCCGGTTCTAGCGGTTCCTACGAGCAGTACTTC.

The chain recombines TRBV7-4 with TRBJ2-7; maybe TRBD1 (5 bases). Trimming took off 5 bases at V and 5 bases at J, with 28 bases between the two ends. Germline V CDR1 and CDR2: SGHVT, SQSDAQ. This CDR3 is built from 18 residues. CDR3 region: CASSQPTEPTRVVDEQYV. CDR3 DNA sequence: TGTGCCAGCAGCCAGCCGACAGAACCTACCAGAGTCGTAGACGAGCAGTACGTC.

J is TRBJ1-5 and V is TRBV5-6; TRBD1 agrees at 9 bases. Germline CDR1 reads SGHDT; CDR2 reads YYEEEE. V was pared by 2 bases and J by 4 bases, with 4 bases of the junction left unmatched. CDR3 length: 15 amino acids. CDR3 DNA: TGTGCCAGCAGCTTCCTCGGGACAGGGAATCAGCCCCAGCATTTT. Protein: CASSFLGTGNQPQHF.

The rearrangement links TRBV4-1 to TRBJ2-1, with D possibly matching TRBD2 (6 bases). The germline V gene has CDR1 MGHRA and CDR2 YSYEKL. V was trimmed by 0 bases and J by 7 bases, leaving 13 bases between them. CDR3 length: 15 residues. In DNA, the CDR3 is TGCGCCAGCAGCCAAGAAGGTTTGGGGGGAAATGAGCAGTTCTTC. As protein: CASSQEGLGGNEQFF.